This T cell receptor beta chain was captured by sequencing in a study of shared clonotypes between healthy human individuals. Broader study findings: Generally, naive subsets came out with larger estimated richness than memory subsets.

Libraries were prepared by immunoSEQ multiplex PCR; TCRdb keeps only in-frame clonotypes and omits some of them. This table holds some 2.1 million clones, around 95% found once. Regarding this clone: Antigen specificity is unknown.

The V end was cut by 0 bases, the J end by 4 bases, with 11 bases between. This CDR3 comprises 14 residues. Germline values: CDR1 SGHRS, CDR2 YFSETQ. The V and J genes are TRBV5-1 and TRBJ2-7, with unresolved D. Specimen: naive CD4+ T cells sorted from blood. Subset reported: CD45RA+ positively selected. This TCR was recovered from a man between 18 and 29 years old in good health. The CDR3 bases are TGCGCCAGCAGCTTGGAGATAGCTGAGTACGAGCAGTACTTC. The encoded protein is CASSLEIAEYEQYF.